A selection of T cell receptor beta chains follows, all from one sample in a study of blood T cell repertoires in COVID-19. Here immunoSEQ multiplex PCR was the method, and the copy in TCRdb shows in-frame clones only, minus some. The data hold some 340,000 clones, with 90% observed a single time. Sequenced: PBMCs or T cells enriched from blood (not recorded which). These receptors were obtained from a woman younger than 45 who had been exposed to COVID-19. Both conserved end residues are part of each CDR3. The D gene is left open where the match is weak. The size entry is marked missing in some rows and otherwise reads once, few, many or a size class.

CASSHSGTANEKLFF | TGCGCCAGCAGCCACTCCGGGACAGCTAATGAAAAACTGTTTTTT | TRBD1 | TRBV4-1 | 15 | TRBJ1-4 | NA
CATSRVAGQGAYEQYF | TGTGCCACCAGCAGAGTAGCGGGACAGGGGGCCTACGAGCAGTACTTC | TRBD1 | TRBV15 | 16 | TRBJ2-7 | NA
CASRPTDSPGETQYF | TGTGCCAGCAGACCAACTGACAGCCCTGGGGAGACCCAGTACTTC | NA | TRBV6-6 | 15 | TRBJ2-5 | once
CSPRLLRTGENNSPLHF | TGCAGCCCCCGTTTGCTCCGGACAGGGGAGAATAATTCACCCCTCCACTTT | TRBD1 | TRBV29-1 | 17 | TRBJ1-6 | NA
CASSLGLAGAASTDTQYF | TGTGCCAGCAGCCTCGGACTAGCGGGGGCCGCTAGCACAGATACGCAGTATTTT | TRBD2 | TRBV7-8 | 18 | TRBJ2-3 | NA
CASSSRDRGETQYF | TGTGCCAGCAGTAGCCGGGACAGAGGGGAGACCCAGTACTTC | TRBD1 | TRBV2 | 14 | TRBJ2-5 | once
CAWRTFGAGELFF | TGTGCCTGGAGGACGTTCGGGGCCGGGGAGCTGTTTTTT | NA | TRBV30 | 13 | TRBJ2-2 | NA
CASSIRTGGANTEAFF | TGTGCCAGCAGCATCAGGACAGGGGGGGCGAACACTGAAGCTTTCTTT | TRBD1 | TRBV5-5 | 16 | TRBJ1-1 | NA
CASSLAWEGSSYNSPLHF | TGCGCCAGCAGCTTGGCCTGGGAGGGGAGCTCCTATAATTCACCCCTCCACTTT | NA | TRBV5-1 | 18 | TRBJ1-6 | NA
CASSQSGGREAEAFF | TGTGCCAGCTCACAGAGCGGGGGGCGTGAGGCTGAAGCTTTCTTT | NA | TRBV18 | 15 | TRBJ1-1 | NA
CASSRRGLGEQYF | TGTGCCAGCAGTCGAAGGGGGCTCGGCGAGCAGTACTTC | TRBD1 | TRBV12-3/TRBV12-4 | 13 | TRBJ2-7 | NA
CATTTALNTEAFF | TGTGCCACCACGACAGCCCTGAACACTGAAGCTTTCTTT | NA | TRBV6-5 | 13 | TRBJ1-1 | NA
CATSDGINEKLFF | TGTGCCACCAGTGACGGGATTAATGAAAAACTGTTTTTT | NA | TRBV24-1 | 13 | TRBJ1-4 | NA
CASNLQGLYNEQFF | TGTGCCAGCAATCTACAGGGGCTCTACAATGAGCAGTTCTTC | TRBD1 | TRBV2 | 14 | TRBJ2-1 | NA
CASSQVDRDTQYF | TGTGCCAGCAGCCAAGTTGATAGAGATACGCAGTATTTT | NA | TRBV3-1/TRBV3-2 | 13 | TRBJ2-3 | NA
CASSLGLDQPQHF | TGTGCCAGCAGTTTAGGACTTGATCAGCCCCAGCATTTT | NA | TRBV12-3/TRBV12-4 | 13 | TRBJ1-5 | NA
CASSHQTGGNHEQFF | TGTGCCAGCAGCCACCAGACAGGGGGCAACCATGAGCAGTTCTTC | TRBD1 | TRBV14 | 15 | TRBJ2-1 | NA
CASGRQFSNSPLHF | TGTGCCAGCGGAAGACAGTTCTCTAATTCACCCCTCCACTTT | NA | TRBV9 | 14 | TRBJ1-6 | NA
CASSITSGGSLWETQYF | TGTGCCAGCAGCATAACTAGCGGGGGGTCCTTATGGGAGACCCAGTACTTC | TRBD2 | TRBV7-2 | 17 | TRBJ2-5 | NA
CASSLRASGVTYEQYF | TGTGCCAGCAGCTTAAGGGCTAGCGGGGTAACCTACGAGCAGTACTTC | TRBD2 | TRBV7-2 | 16 | TRBJ2-7 | NA
CASSQGTGAEQYF | TGTGCCAGCAGCCAAGGGACAGGGGCCGAGCAGTACTTC | TRBD1 | TRBV7-6 | 13 | TRBJ2-7 | NA
CASSPRSGGQNTEAFF | TGTGCCAGCAGCCCCCGTAGCGGGGGGCAAAACACTGAAGCTTTCTTT | NA | TRBV9 | 16 | TRBJ1-1 | NA
CASSLGRAGEEKLFF | TGCGCCAGCAGCTTGGGTAGGGCGGGAGAAGAAAAACTGTTTTTT | NA | TRBV5-1 | 15 | TRBJ1-4 | NA
CASSPPGLAAYNEQFF | TGTGCCAGCTCACCACCGGGACTAGCGGCCTACAATGAGCAGTTCTTC | TRBD2 | TRBV18 | 16 | TRBJ2-1 | NA
CASSTPLGARNSPLHF | TGTGCCAGCAGTACACCCCTCGGAGCTAGAAATTCACCCCTCCACTTT | NA | TRBV6-2/TRBV6-3 | 16 | TRBJ1-6 | NA
CASSEALSYTEAFF | TGTGCCAGCAGTGAAGCCCTCTCTTACACTGAAGCTTTCTTT | NA | TRBV6-1 | 14 | TRBJ1-1 | NA
CASGHGQGAGNEKLFF | TGTGCTAGTGGTCATGGACAGGGCGCCGGGAATGAAAAACTGTTTTTT | TRBD1 | TRBV12-5 | 16 | TRBJ1-4 | few
CASTLDRWGDTQYF | TGTGCCAGCACTTTGGACAGGTGGGGCGATACGCAGTATTTT | TRBD1 | TRBV5-4 | 14 | TRBJ2-3 | NA
CASQRGRGTYNEQFF | TGTGCCAGCCAAAGGGGCAGGGGAACCTACAATGAGCAGTTCTTC | NA | TRBV27 | 15 | TRBJ2-1 | NA